The clone carrying this TCR beta chain appeared a single time. The antigen is unknown. PCR amplification relied on 60 Vbeta primers (plus 13 Jbeta primers). Using immunoSEQ multiplex PCR, the repertoire was profiled, and TCRdb retains in-frame clones only, with some absent. The repertoire holds some 100,000 clones, roughly 83% seen once, with approximately 3.4% in the top ten. The sample belongs to a study of cytomegalovirus exposure and HLA in healthy donors. Study outcomes and limitations: From TCR beta sequences, most subjects' HLA-A and HLA-B alleles were reportedly predicted accurately.

Germline CDR1 reads SGDLS; CDR2 reads YYNGEE. V shed 0 bases, J shed 7 bases, and the junction held 9 bases outside the gene matches. CDR3 length equals 15 residues. Sequenced material: PBMCs. This TCR was sampled from a male donor in good health and CMV-seropositive. This sequence joins TRBV9 and TRBJ1-2, with TRBD1 identical over 7 bases. The CDR3 is CASSVDATGLSGYTF. The CDR3 nucleotides read TGTGCCAGCAGCGTAGACGCGACAGGGTTATCTGGCTACACCTTC.